A selection of T cell receptor beta chains follows, all from one sample in a study of shared clonotypes between healthy human individuals. The repertoire was sequenced with immunoSEQ multiplex PCR; TCRdb's copy has only in-frame clones and lacks some. The sample holds around 1,900,000 clones; 90% to 95% are singletons and the top ten take 1.5% to 2%. The sequencing sample was made of naive CD8+ T cells from PBMCs. The receptors stem from a man younger than 30 in good health. Some clones in this sample may be carry-over from other donors' samples. Both conserved end residues are part of each CDR3. A D gene is named only where the DNA matches it firmly. Clone size is stated in some rows and not others, as once, few, many or a class when expanded.

d_gene,v_gene,j_gene,abundance,len,CDR3aa,CDR3nt
NA,TRBV12-5,TRBJ2-1,NA,13,CASGLDKYNEQFF,TGTGCTAGTGGTTTGGACAAATACAATGAGCAGTTCTTC
NA,TRBV7-9,TRBJ2-4,NA,13,CASSSATENIQYF,TGTGCCAGCAGCTCTGCAACGGAAAACATTCAGTACTTC
NA,TRBV27,TRBJ1-4,NA,14,CASSIRHPGEKLFF,TGTGCCAGCAGTATACGACACCCCGGTGAAAAACTGTTTTTT
NA,TRBV7-9,TRBJ1-1,NA,14,CASSLVLLGAEAFF,TGTGCCAGCAGCTTAGTACTCTTGGGGGCCGAGGCTTTCTTT
NA,TRBV28,TRBJ2-1,NA,12,CASSSTAPEQFF,TGTGCCAGCAGTTCGACAGCCCCTGAGCAGTTCTTC
TRBD1,TRBV14,TRBJ2-5,NA,16,CASSQEGDRGLETQYF,TGTGCCAGCAGCCAAGAAGGGGACAGGGGTTTAGAGACCCAGTACTTC
TRBD2,TRBV6-5,TRBJ2-3,NA,15,CASKPLAGPGDTQYF,TGTGCCAGCAAGCCCTTAGCGGGGCCTGGGGATACGCAGTATTTT
NA,TRBV7-9,TRBJ2-1,NA,15,CASSLPDYRYNEQFF,TGTGCCAGCAGCCTCCCGGACTATCGCTACAATGAGCAGTTCTTC
TRBD1,TRBV29-1,TRBJ1-1,few,16,CSVDLGTGRVNTEAFF,TGCAGCGTTGATTTGGGGACAGGGAGAGTGAACACTGAAGCTTTCTTT
TRBD2,TRBV13,TRBJ2-7,NA,17,CASSIGASGSQGHEQYF,TGTGCCAGCAGCATAGGGGCTAGCGGGAGTCAGGGGCACGAGCAGTACTTC
TRBD2,TRBV14,TRBJ2-7,NA,13,CASSQGLSYEQYF,TGTGCCAGCAGCCAGGGACTATCCTACGAGCAGTACTTC
TRBD1,TRBV6-4,TRBJ1-2,NA,15,CASSQDRATNYGYTF,TGTGCCAGCAGTCAAGACAGGGCAACTAACTATGGCTACACCTTC
NA,TRBV2,TRBJ2-1,NA,15,CASSETGQGFDEQFF,TGTGCCAGCAGTGAAACGGGCCAGGGGTTCGATGAGCAGTTCTTC
NA,TRBV7-3,TRBJ2-2,few,13,CASSFALTGELFF,TGTGCCAGCAGCTTCGCCCTGACCGGGGAGCTGTTTTTT
TRBD2,TRBV28,TRBJ2-7,NA,15,CASSFRASGSYEQYF,TGTGCCAGCAGTTTTCGGGCTAGCGGGAGCTACGAGCAGTACTTC
TRBD2,TRBV5-6,TRBJ2-4,NA,16,CASSFLRGSLSGIQYF,TGTGCCAGCAGCTTTCTCCGCGGGAGCCTCTCAGGTATTCAGTACTTC
TRBD2,TRBV7-9,TRBJ2-7,NA,14,CASSVGLAISEQYF,TGTGCCAGCAGCGTGGGACTAGCGATATCCGAGCAGTACTTC
NA,TRBV28,TRBJ2-3,NA,14,CASKTGGVTDTQYF,TGTGCCAGCAAGACCGGCGGGGTCACAGATACGCAGTATTTT
NA,TRBV9,TRBJ2-1,NA,15,CASSVDGVPHNEQFF,TGTGCCAGCAGCGTAGATGGAGTTCCGCACAATGAGCAGTTCTTC
NA,TRBV27,TRBJ2-1,NA,14,CASSFGGPNNEQFF,TGTGCCAGCAGTTTTGGGGGTCCGAACAATGAGCAGTTCTTC
TRBD2,TRBV7-6,TRBJ2-1,NA,16,CASSLAGLAGGDEQFF,TGTGCCAGCAGCTTAGCGGGACTAGCGGGAGGTGATGAGCAGTTCTTC